This note documents a single T cell receptor (beta chain) sequence. Its antigen is unknown. These data originate in a study of blood T cells in healthy people across ages. Study results and limitations: Researchers deemed the diversity estimates from one million T cells underestimates. Versus aged donors, long-lived donors had higher diversity and more naive CD4+ cells.

CDR1 and CDR2 (germline): MNHNY, SVGAGI (reference sequence). Trimming took 4 bases from V and 5 from J; bases not matched to a gene: 11. The CDR3 runs 17 residues. Then a second PCR, running about 7 to 11 cycles, was carried out with a sample-barcoded 5' primer and a J-beta primer mix. TCRdb processed the 5' RACE reads anew with MiXCR; each CDR3 protein has one entry. The table records about 1.1 million distinct CDR3 sequences, roughly two fifths of them present only once. Isolated per sample were at least 7 million PBMCs. The chain employs TRBV6-6 and TRBJ1-6; 7 bases are a match to TRBD1. Source material: blood. This TCR derives from a man younger than 30 in good health. The chain's CDR3 is CASSFIPGQRNNSPLHF. CDR3 nucleotides: TGTGCCAGCAGTTTTATTCCGGGACAGAGAAATAATTCACCCCTCCACTTT.